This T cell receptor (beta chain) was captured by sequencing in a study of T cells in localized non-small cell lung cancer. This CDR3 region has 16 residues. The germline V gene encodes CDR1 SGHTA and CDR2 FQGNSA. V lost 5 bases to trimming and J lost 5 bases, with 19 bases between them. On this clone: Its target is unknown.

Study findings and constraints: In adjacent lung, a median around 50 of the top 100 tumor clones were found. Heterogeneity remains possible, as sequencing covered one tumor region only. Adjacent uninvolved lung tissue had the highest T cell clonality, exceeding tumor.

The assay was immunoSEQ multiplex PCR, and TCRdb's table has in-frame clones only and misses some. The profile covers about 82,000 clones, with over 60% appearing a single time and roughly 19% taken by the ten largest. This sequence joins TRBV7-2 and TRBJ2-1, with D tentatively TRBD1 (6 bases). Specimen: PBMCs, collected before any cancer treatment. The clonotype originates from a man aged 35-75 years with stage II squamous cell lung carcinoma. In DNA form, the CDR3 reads TGTGCCAGCAGCCCCCAACAGGGAAATGGGCACAATGAGCAGTTCTTC. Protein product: CASSPQQGNGHNEQFF.